This TCR beta chain was recorded in a study of T cell clonality in common variable immunodeficiency. Study-level results: CVID subjects showed higher TCRbeta clonality than healthy controls.

Generated by immunoSEQ multiplex PCR, the TCRdb table keeps only in-frame clones and is missing some. The sample was found to contain some 60,000 clones, and every one recurs. This CDR3 is 15 amino acids long. Per the germline V gene, CDR1 is DFQATT and CDR2 is SNEGSKA (reference sequence). V lost 2 bases and J lost 6, with 16 bases in between. The sample holds many counts of this clone. As yet, its antigen is unknown. The read halts 3 residues ahead of the CDR3 end, with the missing end drawn from the germline J gene. Sequenced material: peripheral blood mononuclear cells. The receptor was derived from a person aged 18-69 years in good health. The chain carries TRBV20-1 and TRBJ1-4; D possibly corresponds to TRBD1 (6 bases). The DNA read from the CDR3 is TGCAGTGCTAGAAGGGGGGGGGAGGCGGATGAAAAA. Translating gives CSARRGGEADEK. The entire CDR3 protein reads CSARRGGEADEKLFF.